This T cell receptor beta chain was documented in a study of cytomegalovirus exposure and HLA in healthy donors. This CDR3 contains 14 residues. Trimming removed 4 bases from V and 4 bases from J; junction bases left unmatched: 4. Germline lookup yields CDR1 SGHRS and CDR2 YFSETQ. This clone has more than one count but fewer than ten. Its target is not known. Overall study findings and caveats: Some V segments, including TRBV6-2 and TRBV6-3, were excluded as indistinguishable. Reports indicated that the classifier achieved high specificity and sensitivity in diagnosing cytomegalovirus status.

13 Jbeta primers and 60 Vbeta primers were used for the PCR. TCRdb's table, derived via immunoSEQ multiplex PCR, lists solely in-frame clones and lacks some. The table lists about 150,000 clones, about 72% of them singletons. The chain has TRBV5-1 and TRBJ1-1; the match to TRBD1 covers 10 bases. This receptor was obtained from a man in his forties in good health and CMV-seronegative. The specimen sequenced was PBMCs. The CDR3 sequence is CASSQGQGRTEAFF. The CDR3 nucleotides read TGCGCCAGCAGCCAGGGACAGGGGCGCACTGAAGCTTTCTTT.